The 22 T cell receptor beta chains below come from one sample, sequenced in a study of response to subunit inactivated influenza vaccine. MiXCR was run by TCRdb on the RT-PCR reads, yielding one entry per CDR3 protein. The table lists around 520,000 distinct CDR3 sequences, roughly 23% of them singletons, with 1.9% in the top ten. This sample comprised CD4+ T cells sorted from PBMCs, obtained 5 days after vaccination. The receptor set was obtained from a man over 45 who received an inactivated influenza vaccine.

This clonotype occurred a few times. The CDR3 reads CASSKGGFGRADTQYF. The CDR3, as DNA: TGTGCCAGCAGCAAAGGGGGATTCGGTAGGGCAGATACGCAGTATTTT. The rearrangement uses TRBV9 and TRBJ2-3, with D possibly being TRBD1 (6 bases). The ends were cut back, 4 bases at V and 4 bases at J, with 19 bases in the middle. Germline-derived CDR1 and CDR2 are SGDLS and YYNGEE. The CDR3 has 16 residues.

The chain links TRBV10-3 to TRBJ2-1; possibly TRBD1 for D (6 bases). The CDR3 runs 13 residues. The germline gives CDR1 ENHRY, CDR2 SYGVKD. Trimming took off 4 bases at V and 6 bases at J, with 10 bases between the two ends. This CDR3 reads CAISAGQSNEQFF. The CDR3 DNA sequence: TGTGCCATCAGTGCCGGACAGTCCAATGAGCAGTTCTTC.

There are a few counts of this clonotype. The chain couples TRBV3-1 to TRBJ1-1; D is undetermined. The CDR3 contains 13 residues. Germline CDR1 LGHDT, CDR2 YNNKEL (reference sequence). V was cut by 0 bases and J by 6 bases, with 8 bases left in between. CDR3 in DNA: TGTGCCAGCAGCCAAGAGCATGGCTCTGAAGCTTTCTTT. This gives the protein CASSQEHGSEAFF.

This chain joins TRBV10-3 and TRBJ2-2; D remains unclear. Trimming left V 0 bases short and J 3 bases short, with 8 bases between. The germline V gene encodes CDR1 ENHRY and CDR2 SYGVKD. The CDR3 spans 15 residues. Written as DNA, the CDR3 is TGTGCCATCAGTGAGTCCGAACAGCACACCGGGGAGCTGTTTTTT. This sequence encodes CAISESEQHTGELFF.

V is TRBV19 and J is TRBJ2-1, with 7 bases identical to TRBD1. The germline V gene encodes CDR1 LNHDA and CDR2 SQIVND (reference sequence). The length of the CDR3 is 14 residues. The V gene end was trimmed by 5 bases and the J gene end by 4 bases; junction bases not matched to a gene: 5. The CDR3 reads CASSPSDRYNEQFF. CDR3 in DNA: TGTGCCAGTAGTCCTTCGGACAGGTACAATGAGCAGTTCTTC. The whole variable domain, filled in from reference TRBV19 and TRBJ2-1, reads DGGITQSPKYLFRKEGQNVTLSCEQNLNHDAMYWYRQDPGQGLRLIYYSQIVNDFQKGDIAEGYSVSREKKESFPLTVTSAQKNPTAFYLCASSPSDRYNEQFFGPGTRLTVL.

This clonotype was seen only a few times. J is TRBJ2-7 and V is TRBV12-3 or TRBV12-4; D remains ambiguous. The CDR3 consists of 16 residues. V lost 3 bases and J lost 2, with 17 bases in between. CDR3 nucleotide sequence: TGTGCCAGCAGTTTTTACGGTCGCCAGAGCCCCTACGAGCAGTACTTC. Protein: CASSFYGRQSPYEQYF.

The genes are TRBV6-1 and TRBJ1-1; D perhaps matches TRBD1 (6 bases). There are 14 residues in the CDR3. Germline values: CDR1 MNHNS, CDR2 SASEGT. With 11 bases removed from V and 1 base from J, the gap between germline ends came to 17 bases. In nucleotides, the CDR3 is TGTGCCGCCGGGGGGCAGGGTAGGAACACTGAAGCTTTCTTT. Its translation is CAAGGQGRNTEAFF.

This clonotype was picked up a small number of times. The chain combines TRBV12-3 or TRBV12-4 with TRBJ2-3; 9 bases fit TRBD1. The CDR3 covers 15 residues. Losses at the gene ends were 7 bases for V and 0 bases for J; bases not matched to a gene: 5. CDR3 nucleotides: TGTGCCAGCACCCGACAGGGGGGAAGCACAGATACGCAGTATTTT. It is translated as CASTRQGGSTDTQYF.

This clonotype showed up many times. V gene TRBV12-3 or TRBV12-4 combines with J gene TRBJ1-1; D not certain. Deletions cut 7 bases from V and 4 bases from J, with 4 bases between. This CDR3 contains 10 residues. CDR3 amino acids: CASKFTEAFF. DNA for the CDR3: TGTGCCAGCAAATTCACTGAAGCTTTCTTT.

This clonotype was recorded many times. This chain uses TRBV5-1 with TRBJ2-1, with 7 bases aligning to TRBD1. The CDR3 runs 12 residues. V lost 4 bases, J lost 9 bases, and 4 bases stayed unmatched. The germline V gene encodes CDR1 SGHRS and CDR2 YFSETQ. The CDR3 region has the DNA TGCGCCAGCAGCCACGCAGGGGGTGAGCAGTTCTTC. Translation: CASSHAGGEQFF.

This chain connects TRBV10-3 to TRBJ1-2, with D perhaps matching TRBD1 (5 bases). Trimming shortened V by 0 bases and J by 4 bases, and 9 bases separated the two germline ends. The CDR3 consists of 14 residues. In germline, CDR1 is ENHRY, CDR2 SYGVKD. The CDR3 region has the DNA TGTGCCATCAGTGAGTCTGCAGGGTCCTATGGCTACACCTTC. Protein product: CAISESAGSYGYTF.

The rearrangement joins TRBV14 to TRBJ2-1, with D tentatively TRBD2 (5 bases). The CDR3 totals 15 residues. Germline lookup yields CDR1 SGHDN and CDR2 FVKESK. Between the trimmed V and J ends, which lost 3 bases and 5 bases, there was a span of 14 bases. The CDR3 bases are TGTGCCAGCAGCCACTCGTACATACTAGACAATGAGCAGTTCTTC. This translates into CASSHSYILDNEQFF. Looking up the rest from reference TRBV14 and TRBJ2-1 gives the full variable domain: EAGVTQFPSHSVIEKGQTVTLRCDPISGHDNLYWYRRVMGKEIKFLLHFVKESKQDESGMPNNRFLAERTGGTYSTLKVQPAELEDSGVYFCASSHSYILDNEQFFGPGTRLTVL.

The chain couples TRBV6-2 or TRBV6-3 to TRBJ1-2; 8 bases fit TRBD1. The V and J ends lost 4 bases and 7 bases, in that order; junction bases with no gene match: 5. The CDR3 length is 13 residues. Germline CDR1 is MNHEY and CDR2 is SVGEGT. The CDR3 spells CASSFRTGIGYTF. For the CDR3, the DNA is TGTGCCAGCAGTTTCCGGACAGGGATTGGCTACACCTTC.

The chain is built from TRBV6-5 and TRBJ2-7; no clear D. V was shortened by 0 bases and J by 1 base, with 7 bases between the two germline ends. Germline values: CDR1 MNHEY, CDR2 SVGAGI. The CDR3 covers 14 residues. DNA of the CDR3: TGTGCCAGCAGTTACTCGAAGGAGTCCTACGAGCAGTACTTC. Encoded protein: CASSYSKESYEQYF.

This chain joins TRBV7-2 and TRBJ2-7; the match to TRBD2 covers 15 bases. This CDR3 has 15 amino acids. CDR1 is SGHTA and CDR2 is FQGNSA in the germline V gene. V was clipped by 5 bases and J by 7 bases; unmatched bases: 6. As DNA, the CDR3 is TGTGCCAGCAGCCCGGGACTAGCGGGGGGCAGAGAGCAGTACTTC. This sequence encodes CASSPGLAGGREQYF.

The chain recombines TRBV29-1 with TRBJ2-7; the D is unclear. CDR1 and CDR2 from the germline V gene are SQVTM and ANQGSEA. The CDR3 sequence is 11 residues long. V lost 4 bases, J lost 3 bases, and 7 bases lay in between. The CDR3 DNA reads as TGCAGCGTTGGGTTTGACTACGAGCAGTACTTC. It yields the protein CSVGFDYEQYF.

The chain combines TRBV7-2 with TRBJ2-7; D is possibly TRBD2 (5 bases). V gave up 5 bases and J gave up 0 bases, with 11 bases separating them. The germline V gene has CDR1 SGHTA and CDR2 FQGNSA. CDR3 length: 14 amino acids. DNA of the CDR3: TGTGCCAGCAGCCCGAGGGTGCGCTCCTACGAGCAGTACTTC. Protein: CASSPRVRSYEQYF.

CDR3 sequence reads: CSAPDRNTEAFF. The CDR3 DNA is TGCAGTGCTCCCGACAGGAACACTGAAGCTTTCTTT. The chain carries TRBV20-1 and TRBJ1-1; maybe TRBD1 (5 bases). The CDR3 is made up of 12 amino acids. Germline V gives CDR1 DFQATT, CDR2 SNEGSKA (reference sequence). The V gene lost 5 bases and the J gene lost 1 base, with 8 bases spanning the gap.

This clonotype was found a few times. This sequence joins TRBV30 and TRBJ2-7; the match to TRBD2 covers 10 bases. The CDR3 sequence is 17 residues long. Germline trimming cut 0 bases from V and 6 bases from J; bases unmatched to any gene: 14. Germline values: CDR1 GTSNPN, CDR2 SVGIG (reference sequence). Written as DNA, the CDR3 is TGTGCCTGGAGTGTAGGGTTAGCGGGGGGCATACGATTCGAGCAGTACTTC. Protein product: CAWSVGLAGGIRFEQYF. The full variable domain, completed using reference TRBV30 and TRBJ2-7, is SQTIHQWPATLVQPVGSPLSLECTVEGTSNPNLYWYRQAAGRGLQLLFYSVGIGQISSEVPQNLSASRPQDRQFILSSKKLLLSDSGFYLCAWSVGLAGGIRFEQYFGPGTRLTVT.

This rearrangement joins TRBV4-2 to TRBJ2-3; D is unresolved. CDR1 is LGHNA, CDR2 YNFKEQ, per germline. Between the trimmed V and J ends, which lost 0 bases and 1 base, there was a span of 8 bases. This CDR3 has 15 amino acids. In nucleotides, the CDR3 is TGTGCCAGCAGCCAAGATTGGCGGCGCACAGATACGCAGTATTTT. This gives the protein CASSQDWRRTDTQYF.

The rearrangement links TRBV10-3 to TRBJ2-2, with D uncertain. Germline V CDR1 and CDR2: ENHRY, SYGVKD. This CDR3 contains 13 residues. Trimming cost V 2 bases and J 4 bases, with 5 bases left between them. The DNA for the CDR3 is TGTGCCATCAGTGAGGGCCCCACCGGGGAGCTGTTTTTT. Its protein product is CAISEGPTGELFF.

This clonotype was observed a handful of times. The chain uses TRBV10-2 and TRBJ2-7; 13 positions agree with TRBD2. CDR1 WSHSY and CDR2 SAAADI come from the germline V gene. The CDR3 is 15 residues long. Trimming removed 2 bases from V and 5 bases from J; junction bases left unmatched: 3. The CDR3 reads CASSETSGRAHEQYF. As DNA, the CDR3 is TGCGCCAGCAGTGAGACTAGCGGGAGGGCCCACGAGCAGTACTTC.